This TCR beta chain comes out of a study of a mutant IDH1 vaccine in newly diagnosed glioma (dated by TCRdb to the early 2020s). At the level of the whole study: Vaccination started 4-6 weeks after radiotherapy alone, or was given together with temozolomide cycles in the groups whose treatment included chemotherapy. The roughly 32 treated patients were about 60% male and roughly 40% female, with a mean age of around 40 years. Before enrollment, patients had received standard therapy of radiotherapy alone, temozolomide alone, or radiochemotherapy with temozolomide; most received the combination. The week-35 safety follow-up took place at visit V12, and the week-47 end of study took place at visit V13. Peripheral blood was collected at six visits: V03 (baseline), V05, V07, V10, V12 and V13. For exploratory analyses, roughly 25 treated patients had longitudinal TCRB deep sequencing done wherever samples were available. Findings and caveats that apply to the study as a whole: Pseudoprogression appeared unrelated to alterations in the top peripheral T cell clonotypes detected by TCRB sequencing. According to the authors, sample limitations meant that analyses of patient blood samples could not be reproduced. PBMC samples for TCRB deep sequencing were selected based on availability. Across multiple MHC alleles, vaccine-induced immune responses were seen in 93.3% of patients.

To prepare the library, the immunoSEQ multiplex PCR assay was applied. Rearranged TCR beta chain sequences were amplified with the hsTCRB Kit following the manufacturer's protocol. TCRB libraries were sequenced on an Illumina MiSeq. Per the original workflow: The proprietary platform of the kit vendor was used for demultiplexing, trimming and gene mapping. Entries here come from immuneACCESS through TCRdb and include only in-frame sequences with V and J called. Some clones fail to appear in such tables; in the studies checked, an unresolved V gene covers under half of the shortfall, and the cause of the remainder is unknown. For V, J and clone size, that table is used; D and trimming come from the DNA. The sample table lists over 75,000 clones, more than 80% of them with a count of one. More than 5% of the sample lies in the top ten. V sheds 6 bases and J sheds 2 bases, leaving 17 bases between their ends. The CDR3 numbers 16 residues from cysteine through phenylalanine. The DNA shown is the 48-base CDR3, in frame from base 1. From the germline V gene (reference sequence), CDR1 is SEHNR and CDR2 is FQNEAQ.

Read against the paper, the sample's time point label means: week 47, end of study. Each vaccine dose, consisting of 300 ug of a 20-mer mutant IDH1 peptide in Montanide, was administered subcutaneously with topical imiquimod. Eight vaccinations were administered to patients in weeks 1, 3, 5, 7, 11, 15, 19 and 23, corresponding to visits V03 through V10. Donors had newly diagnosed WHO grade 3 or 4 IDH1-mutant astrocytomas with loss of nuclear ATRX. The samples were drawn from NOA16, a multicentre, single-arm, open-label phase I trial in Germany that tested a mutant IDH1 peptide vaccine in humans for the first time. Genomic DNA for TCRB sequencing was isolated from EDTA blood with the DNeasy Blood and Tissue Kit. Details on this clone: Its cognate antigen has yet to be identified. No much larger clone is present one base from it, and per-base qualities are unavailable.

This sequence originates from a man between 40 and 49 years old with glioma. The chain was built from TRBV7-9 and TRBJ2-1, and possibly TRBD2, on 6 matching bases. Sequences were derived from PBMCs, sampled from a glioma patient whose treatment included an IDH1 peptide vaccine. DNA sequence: TGTGCCAGCAGTTCCCGCGGAGGGCGAACCTACAATGAGCAGTTCTTC. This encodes CASSSRGGRTYNEQFF.